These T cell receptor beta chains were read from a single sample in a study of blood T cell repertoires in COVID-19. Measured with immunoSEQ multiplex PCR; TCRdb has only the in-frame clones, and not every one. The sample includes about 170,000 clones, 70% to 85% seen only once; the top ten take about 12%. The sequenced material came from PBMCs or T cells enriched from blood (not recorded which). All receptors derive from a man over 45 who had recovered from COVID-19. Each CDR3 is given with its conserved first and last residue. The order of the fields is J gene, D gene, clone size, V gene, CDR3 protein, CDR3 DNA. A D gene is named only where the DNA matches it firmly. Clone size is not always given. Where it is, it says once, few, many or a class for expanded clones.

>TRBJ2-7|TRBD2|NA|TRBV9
CASSLAGGAYEQYF
TGTGCCAGCAGCTTAGCGGGGGGAGCCTACGAGCAGTACTTC
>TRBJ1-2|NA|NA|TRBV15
CATSRGGSQYGYTF
TGTGCCACCAGCAGAGGAGGGAGCCAGTATGGCTACACCTTC
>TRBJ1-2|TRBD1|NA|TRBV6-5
CASRLRDRDFYGYTF
TGTGCCAGCAGACTCCGGGACAGAGACTTCTATGGCTACACCTTC
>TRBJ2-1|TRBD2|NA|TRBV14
CASSLAGGLGEQFF
TGTGCCAGCAGCCTAGCGGGGGGCCTGGGGGAGCAGTTCTTC
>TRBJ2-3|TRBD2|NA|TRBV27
CASSLSPPGLAGKTDTQYF
TGTGCCAGCAGTTTATCCCCGCCGGGACTAGCGGGGAAGACAGATACGCAGTATTTT
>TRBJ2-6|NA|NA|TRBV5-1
CASSLGSAGANVLTF
TGCGCCAGCAGCTTAGGAAGCGCTGGGGCCAACGTCCTGACTTTC
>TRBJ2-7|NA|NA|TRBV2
CASTRGKGSYEQYF
TGTGCCAGCACCCGGGGGAAGGGATCCTACGAGCAGTACTTC
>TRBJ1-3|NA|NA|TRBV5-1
CASSLAGAVGNTIYF
TGCGCCAGCAGCTTGGCCGGTGCTGTCGGAAACACCATATATTTT
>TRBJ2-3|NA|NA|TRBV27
CASSLGAFSTDTQYF
TGTGCCAGCAGTTTGGGCGCTTTCAGCACAGATACGCAGTATTTT
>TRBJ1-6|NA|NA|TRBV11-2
CASSSDTANSPLHF
TGTGCCAGCAGCTCGGACACGGCTAATTCACCCCTCCACTTT
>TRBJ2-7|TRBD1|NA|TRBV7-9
CASSLRQGDEQYF
TGTGCCAGCAGCTTACGGCAGGGGGACGAGCAGTACTTC
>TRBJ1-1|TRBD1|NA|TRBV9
CASSSGQGAFMNTEAFF
TGTGCCAGCAGTTCCGGACAGGGGGCGTTCATGAACACTGAAGCTTTCTTT
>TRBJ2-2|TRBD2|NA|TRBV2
CASSEALAGGYTGELFF
TGTGCCAGCAGTGAAGCGCTGGCGGGGGGATACACCGGGGAGCTGTTTTTT
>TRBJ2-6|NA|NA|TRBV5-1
CASSLISSGANVLTF
TGCGCCAGCAGCTTAATCAGCTCTGGGGCCAACGTCCTGACTTTC
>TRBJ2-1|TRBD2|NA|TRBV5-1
CASSYPLRGGPYNEQFF
TGCGCCAGCAGCTACCCGCTGCGGGGGGGACCTTACAATGAGCAGTTCTTC
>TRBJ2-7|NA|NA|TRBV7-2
CASSSRTAYEQYF
TGTGCCAGCAGCTCTAGGACAGCCTACGAGCAGTACTTC
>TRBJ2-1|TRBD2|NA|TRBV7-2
CASSSRTSGGWDEQFF
TGTGCCAGCAGCTCTCGGACTAGCGGGGGCTGGGATGAGCAGTTCTTC
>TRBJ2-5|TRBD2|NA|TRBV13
CASSFRQAGGQETQYF
TGTGCCAGCAGCTTCCGGCAAGCGGGGGGCCAAGAGACCCAGTACTTC
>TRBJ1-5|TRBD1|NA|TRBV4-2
CASSRDRGNQPQHF
TGTGCCAGCAGCCGGGACAGAGGCAATCAGCCCCAGCATTTT
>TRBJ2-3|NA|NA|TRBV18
CASSPPAAYTDTQYF
TGTGCCAGCTCACCACCGGCTGCTTACACAGATACGCAGTATTTT
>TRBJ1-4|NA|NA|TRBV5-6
CASSLRSAGPINEKLFF
TGTGCCAGCAGCTTGAGGTCTGCGGGACCGATTAATGAAAAACTGTTTTTT
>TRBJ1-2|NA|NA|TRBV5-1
CASSDPQGNYGYTF
TGCGCCAGCAGCGATCCGCAGGGTAACTATGGCTACACCTTC
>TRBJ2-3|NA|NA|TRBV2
CASIQLPGSTDTQYF
TGTGCCAGCATCCAATTACCGGGTAGCACAGATACGCAGTATTTT
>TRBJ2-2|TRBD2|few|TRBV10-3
CAIRASGDTGELFF
TGTGCCATCAGGGCTAGCGGAGACACCGGGGAGCTGTTTTTT
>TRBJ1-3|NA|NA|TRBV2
CASSEWAGGNTIYF
TGTGCCAGCAGTGAATGGGCAGGGGGAAACACCATATATTTT
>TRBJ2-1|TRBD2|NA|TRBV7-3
CASSLGTSGVQEQFF
TGTGCCAGCAGCCTCGGGACTAGCGGGGTTCAGGAGCAGTTCTTC
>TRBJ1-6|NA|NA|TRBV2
CASSPVQGRNSPLHF
TGTGCCAGCAGCCCCGTACAGGGTAGAAATTCACCCCTCCACTTT
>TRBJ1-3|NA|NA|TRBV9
CASSSDHPYSGNTIYF
TGTGCCAGCAGCTCAGATCATCCTTACTCTGGAAACACCATATATTTT
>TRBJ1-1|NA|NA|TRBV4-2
CASSQVPGHEAFF
TGTGCCAGCAGCCAGGTTCCAGGTCACGAAGCTTTCTTT
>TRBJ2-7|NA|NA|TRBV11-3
CASSLRNYYEQYF
TGTGCCAGCAGCTTGAGGAACTACTACGAGCAGTACTTC
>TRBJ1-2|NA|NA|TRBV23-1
CASLERGGYTF
TGCGCCAGCTTAGAACGGGGTGGCTACACCTTC
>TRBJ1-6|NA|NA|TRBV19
CASSIGRGSPLHF
TGTGCCAGTAGTATAGGACGGGGATCACCCCTCCACTTT
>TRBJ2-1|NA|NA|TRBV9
CASSWAGGNEQFF
TGTGCCAGCAGTTGGGCGGGCGGGAATGAGCAGTTCTTC
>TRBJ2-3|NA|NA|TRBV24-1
CATSDSPKTSTDTQYF
TGTGCCACCAGTGATTCCCCGAAAACTAGCACAGATACGCAGTATTTT
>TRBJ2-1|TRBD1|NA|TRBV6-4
CASSQGGEQFF
TGTGCCAGCAGTCAAGGGGGCGAGCAGTTCTTC
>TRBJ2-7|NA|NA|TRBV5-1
CASSLGGTTSYEQYF
TGCGCCAGCAGCTTAGGGGGAACGACCTCCTACGAGCAGTACTTC
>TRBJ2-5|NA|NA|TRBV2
CASSLENIARTQYF
TGTGCCAGCAGTTTGGAGAACATCGCAAGGACCCAGTACTTC
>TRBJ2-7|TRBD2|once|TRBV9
CASALAAGGPGEQYF
TGTGCCAGCGCCTTGGCGGCGGGGGGGCCCGGCGAGCAGTACTTC
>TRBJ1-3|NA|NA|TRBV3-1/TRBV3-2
CASSQSGSGNTIYF
TGTGCCAGCAGCCAATCAGGCTCTGGAAACACCATATATTTT
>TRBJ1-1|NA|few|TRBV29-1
CSAAVMNTEAFF
TGCAGCGCCGCAGTCATGAACACTGAAGCTTTCTTT
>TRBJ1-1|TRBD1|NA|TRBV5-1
CASCKTGGGMNTEAFF
TGCGCCAGCTGCAAAACAGGGGGCGGGATGAACACTGAAGCTTTCTTT
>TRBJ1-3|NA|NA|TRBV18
CASSLEAGISGNTIYF
TGTGCCAGCTCACTGGAAGCAGGGATCTCTGGAAACACCATATATTTT
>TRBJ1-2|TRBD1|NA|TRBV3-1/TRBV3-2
CASSNDAGTGTYGYTF
TGTGCCAGCAGCAACGACGCCGGGACAGGGACCTATGGCTACACCTTC
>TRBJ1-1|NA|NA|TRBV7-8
CASSQGMRDRWPEAFF
TGTGCCAGCAGCCAGGGGATGAGAGACAGGTGGCCTGAAGCTTTCTTT
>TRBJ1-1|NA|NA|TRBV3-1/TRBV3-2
CASRQGGRQGGTEAFF
TGTGCCAGCAGGCAAGGAGGGAGGCAGGGAGGCACTGAAGCTTTCTTT
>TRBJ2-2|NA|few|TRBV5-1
CASFGRVGELFF
TGCGCCAGCTTTGGTCGGGTCGGGGAGCTGTTTTTT
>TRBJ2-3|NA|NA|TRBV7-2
CASSLSLRTDTQYF
TGTGCCAGCAGCTTAAGCCTACGCACAGATACGCAGTATTTT
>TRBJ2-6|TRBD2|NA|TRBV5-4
CASSPRGVGSGANVLTF
TGTGCCAGCAGCCCCCGGGGGGTCGGCTCTGGGGCCAACGTCCTGACTTTC
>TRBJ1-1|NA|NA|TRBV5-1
CASSLGEAGPHTEAFF
TGCGCCAGCAGCTTGGGGGAGGCGGGGCCTCACACTGAAGCTTTCTTT
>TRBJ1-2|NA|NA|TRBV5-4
CASSPTSTRRGYTF
TGTGCCAGCAGCCCAACATCCACCCGGAGGGGCTACACCTTC
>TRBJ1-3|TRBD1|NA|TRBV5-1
CASSLNPPQGAFGNTIYF
TGCGCCAGCAGCTTGAACCCCCCACAGGGGGCGTTTGGAAACACCATATATTTT
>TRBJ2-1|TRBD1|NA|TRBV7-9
CASSSGTANNEQFF
TGTGCCAGCAGCTCCGGGACAGCCAACAATGAGCAGTTCTTC
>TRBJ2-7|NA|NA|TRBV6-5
CAGDSGLNSYEQYF
TGTGCCGGGGACTCGGGACTCAACTCCTACGAGCAGTACTTC
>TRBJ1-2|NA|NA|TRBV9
CASSVGEGPYGYTF
TGTGCCAGCAGCGTAGGAGAGGGCCCCTATGGCTACACCTTC
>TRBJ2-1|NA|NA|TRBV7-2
CASSFGFRPANEQFF
TGTGCCAGCAGCTTCGGGTTTCGGCCGGCCAATGAGCAGTTCTTC
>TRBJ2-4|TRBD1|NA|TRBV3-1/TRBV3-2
CASSPGGIAKNIQYF
TGTGCCAGCAGCCCAGGGGGAATAGCCAAAAACATTCAGTACTTC